One and the same sample provided the 24 T cell receptor beta chains below, sequenced in a study of shared clonotypes between healthy human individuals. Naive CD8 cells comprised CD45RO-negative, CCR7-positively selected cells, excluding terminally differentiated effector memory CD45RA+ cells. Some clones are missing from TCRdb's copy, which holds only in-frame ones; the method was immunoSEQ multiplex PCR. The data contain millions of clones, approximately 95% of them singletons. Sequencing used naive CD8+ T cells sorted from blood. These receptors were taken from a man younger than 35 in good health.

The chain couples TRBV5-4 to TRBJ1-2, with D possibly being TRBD1 (5 bases). V lost 3 bases, J lost 7 bases, and 19 bases lay in between. CDR3 size: 15 residues. Germline V gene lookup returns CDR1 SGHNT and CDR2 YYREEE (reference sequence). The CDR3 DNA is TGTGCCAGCAGCTGGGGATTGGGGGGAACGAGTGGCTACACCTTC. Its protein product is CASSWGLGGTSGYTF.

V is TRBV9 and J is TRBJ2-7; a weak D match, TRBD1 (6 bases). The CDR3 runs 15 residues. The V gene lost 2 bases and the J gene lost 3 bases, with 15 bases spanning the gap. Per the germline V gene, CDR1 is SGDLS and CDR2 is YYNGEE. The chain's CDR3 is CASSVRPGQVYEQYF. In DNA, the CDR3 is TGTGCCAGCAGCGTCCGACCGGGACAAGTCTACGAGCAGTACTTC.

The chain recombines TRBV7-3 with TRBJ1-6; 10 nucleotides agree with TRBD1. The CDR3 runs 14 residues. Germline CDR1 reads SGHTA; CDR2 reads FQGTGA. V lost 5 bases and J lost 11; bases outside the gene matches: 6. CDR3 amino acids: CASSAGTGDTPLHF. The DNA for the CDR3 is TGTGCCAGCAGCGCCGGGACAGGGGATACACCCCTCCACTTT. The complete variable domain, with remaining parts taken from reference TRBV7-3 and TRBJ1-6, reads GAGVSQTPSNKVTEKGKYVELRCDPISGHTALYWYRQSLGQGPEFLIYFQGTGAADDSGLPNDRFFAVRPEGSVSTLKIQRTERGDSAVYLCASSAGTGDTPLHFGNGTRLTVT.

The genes are TRBV30 and TRBJ2-2, with D possibly TRBD2 on 5 matching bases. The CDR3 covers 14 residues. The germline gives CDR1 GTSNPN, CDR2 SVGIG (reference sequence). Trimming cost V 7 bases and J 4 bases, with 16 bases left between them. In DNA, the CDR3 is TGTGCCTCCGAAGAGGGATTAGGCACCGGGGAGCTGTTTTTT. Amino acid sequence: CASEEGLGTGELFF.

J is TRBJ2-3 and V is TRBV9, with D perhaps TRBD1 (6 bases). V shed 0 bases and J shed 4 bases, with 15 bases lying between them. The CDR3 length is 16 residues. From germline, CDR1 is SGDLS and CDR2 YYNGEE. The CDR3 region is CASSVGTVLYPDTQYF. Here the CDR3 DNA reads TGTGCCAGCAGCGTAGGGACAGTTCTTTATCCAGATACGCAGTATTTT.

Concerning this clone: The same CDR3 is also encoded by other DNA sequences in this sample. The chain uses TRBV30 and TRBJ2-7, with 7 bases aligning to TRBD1. The germline CDR1 and CDR2 sequences are GTSNPN and SVGIG (reference sequence). The V and J ends lost 4 bases and 2 bases, in that order; junction bases with no gene match: 2. This CDR3 spans 12 amino acids. This CDR3 reads CAWTRGTYEQYF. CDR3 coding DNA: TGTGCCTGGACCAGGGGGACCTACGAGCAGTACTTC.

This chain links TRBV18 with TRBJ2-1; maybe TRBD2 (6 bases). Germline-derived CDR1 and CDR2 are KGHSH and LQKENI. The CDR3 sequence is 14 residues long. Deletions cut 0 bases from V and 8 bases from J, with 11 bases between. In DNA, the CDR3 is TGTGCCAGCTCACCACCGGGGGGTGGGGATGAGCAGTTCTTC. Translating gives CASSPPGGGDEQFF.

The V call is TRBV2, the J call TRBJ2-7, with TRBD2 matching 8 bases. Germline assignment: CDR1 SNHLY and CDR2 FYNNEI. The ends lost 0 bases at V and 2 bases at J; junction bases unmatched: 6. This CDR3 spans 16 amino acids. This CDR3 reads CASSEAAGGATYEQYF. As DNA, the CDR3 is TGTGCCAGCAGTGAAGCGGCGGGGGGTGCCACCTACGAGCAGTACTTC.

In this sample, this clone turned up once. V is TRBV4-3 and J is TRBJ2-7; D is perhaps TRBD1 (5 bases). V lost 0 bases and J lost 6, with 15 bases in between. Germline CDR1 LGHNA, CDR2 YSLEER. The length of the CDR3 is 15 residues. DNA for the CDR3: TGCGCCAGCAGCCAAGATTGGGCAGGGCTTTCCGAGCAGTACTTC. This gives the protein CASSQDWAGLSEQYF.

V is TRBV4-1 and J is TRBJ2-5; D is possibly TRBD1 or TRBD2 (6 bases each). The CDR3 sequence is 14 residues long. Per germline, CDR1 MGHRA and CDR2 YSYEKL. V lost 4 bases to trimming and J lost 4 bases, with 13 bases between them. CDR3 bases: TGCGCCAGCAGCCCAGGTGGGGGGCGAGAGACCCAGTACTTC. This encodes CASSPGGGRETQYF.

This clone appeared a single time. The chain is built from TRBV11-2 and TRBJ2-1; D tentatively reads TRBD1 or TRBD2 (7 bases each). The germline V gene encodes CDR1 SGHAT and CDR2 FQNNGV. The CDR3 runs to 17 residues. V was pared by 2 bases and J by 8 bases, with 22 bases between. CDR3 bases: TGTGCCAGCAGCTTACGGCCAGGGGGTAGGGCGGGAGATGAGCAGTTCTTC. It is translated as CASSLRPGGRAGDEQFF.

J is TRBJ1-2 and V is TRBV5-6; D gene uncertain. CDR1 SGHDT and CDR2 YYEEEE come from the germline V gene. V lost 4 bases, J lost 4 bases, and 11 bases lay in between. The CDR3 runs 13 residues. In DNA form, the CDR3 reads TGTGCCAGCAGCCGATCGGGTTCCTATGGCTACACCTTC. Amino acids: CASSRSGSYGYTF.

The V gene is TRBV7-2, the J gene TRBJ2-7; D is undetermined. The CDR3 totals 11 residues. Germline values: CDR1 SGHTA, CDR2 FQGNSA. V shed 5 bases and J shed 3 bases, with 5 bases lying between them. For the CDR3, the DNA is TGTGCCAGCAGCCATCGCTACGAGCAGTACTTC. It specifies CASSHRYEQYF.

About this clone itself: Other DNA sequences in the same sample also yield this CDR3. The gene calls are TRBV5-6 and TRBJ1-2, with D possibly being TRBD1 (5 bases). CDR1 is SGHDT, CDR2 YYEEEE, per germline. This CDR3 comprises 13 residues. V was trimmed by 1 base and J by 3 bases, leaving 7 bases between them. CDR3 DNA: TGTGCCAGCAGCTTGACAGGTGACTATGGCTACACCTTC. This translates into CASSLTGDYGYTF.

Only one count was recorded for this clone. A read error may explain this, as a much larger clone is one base away. Within the sample, other DNA sequences also encode this same CDR3. This chain uses TRBV30 with TRBJ1-5; 9 nucleotides line up with TRBD1. The CDR3 covers 15 residues. Per germline, CDR1 GTSNPN and CDR2 SVGIG (reference sequence). CDR3 region: CAWSVFGTGYQPQHF. The CDR3, as DNA: TGTGCCTGGAGTGTATTTGGGACAGGGTACCAGCCTCAGCATTTT.

The chain couples TRBV5-4 to TRBJ1-1, with TRBD1 matching 9 bases. This CDR3 region has 14 residues. J gave up 1 base and V 6 bases, and 4 bases lay outside the gene matches. The germline gives CDR1 SGHNT, CDR2 YYREEE (reference sequence). In DNA form, the CDR3 reads TGTGCCAGCATCCCGGACAGGGGGAACACTGAAGCTTTCTTT. Amino acid sequence: CASIPDRGNTEAFF.

The CDR3 spells CSVKATDRAYEQYF. The CDR3 nucleotides are TGCAGCGTCAAAGCCACGGACAGGGCCTACGAGCAGTACTTC. The chain links TRBV29-1 to TRBJ2-7, with TRBD1 matching over 8 bases. The V segment lost 6 bases and the J segment 2 bases; nucleotides outside the gene matches: 9. The CDR3 has 14 amino acids. CDR1 and CDR2 from the germline V gene are SQVTM and ANQGSEA.

In this sample, this clone turned up once. The chain couples TRBV29-1 to TRBJ2-7, with D perhaps assigned TRBD1 or TRBD2 (5 bases each). Deletions cut 3 bases from V and 4 bases from J, with 13 bases between. Germline V gene data show CDR1 as SQVTM and CDR2 as ANQGSEA. The CDR3 has 13 residues. The CDR3 loop is CSVDSGRGYEQYF. CDR3 sequence (DNA): TGCAGCGTTGATTCGGGACGGGGATACGAGCAGTACTTC.

The table lists this clone with a few counts. The chain recombines TRBV5-1 with TRBJ1-1; tentatively, D is TRBD1 (5 bases). The germline gives CDR1 SGHRS, CDR2 YFSETQ. V was pared by 0 bases and J by 1 base, with 16 bases between. There are 17 residues in the CDR3. Here the CDR3 reads CASSLAAGSEENTEAFF. Here the CDR3 DNA reads TGCGCCAGCAGCTTGGCCGCAGGGAGTGAGGAGAACACTGAAGCTTTCTTT. Full variable domain (missing parts from reference TRBV5-1 and TRBJ1-1): KAGVTQTPRYLIKTRGQQVTLSCSPISGHRSVSWYQQTPGQGLQFLFEYFSETQRNKGNFPGRFSGRQFSNSRSEMNVSTLELGDSALYLCASSLAAGSEENTEAFFGQGTRLTVV.

This chain connects TRBV7-6 to TRBJ2-7; 9 nucleotides align to TRBD1. Germline V gene data show CDR1 as SGHVS and CDR2 as FNYEAQ. The CDR3 runs 14 residues. J lost 4 bases, V lost 6 bases, and 7 bases had no gene match. The CDR3 protein is CASSPGTGIYEQYF. The CDR3 region has the DNA TGTGCCAGCAGTCCCGGGACAGGGATTTACGAGCAGTACTTC.

The chain links TRBV7-2 to TRBJ2-7, with 9 positions matching TRBD1. Germline V CDR1 and CDR2: SGHTA, FQGNSA. J gave up 6 bases and V 3 bases, and 6 bases lay outside the gene matches. CDR3 length equals 14 residues. CDR3 bases: TGTGCCAGCAGCTTGGACAGGGGCGGTCCCGAGCAGTACTTC. Translation: CASSLDRGGPEQYF. Combining the CDR3 with reference TRBV7-2 and TRBJ2-7 gives the whole variable domain GAGVSQSPSNKVTEKGKDVELRCDPISGHTALYWYRQSLGQGLEFLIYFQGNSAPDKSGLPSDRFSAERTGGSVSTLTIQRTQQEDSAVYLCASSLDRGGPEQYFGPGTRLTVT.

The rearrangement joins TRBV4-1 to TRBJ2-3, with TRBD2 identical over 8 bases. Germline V gives CDR1 MGHRA, CDR2 YSYEKL. This CDR3 spans 15 amino acids. Germline trimming cut 1 base from V and 2 bases from J; bases unmatched to any gene: 2. In DNA form, the CDR3 reads TGCGCCAGCAGCCAAGTACTAGCGGACACAGATACGCAGTATTTT. Amino acid sequence: CASSQVLADTDTQYF.

The rearrangement joins TRBV27 to TRBJ1-1; TRBD1 agrees at 7 bases. This CDR3 has 17 residues. CDR1 and CDR2 (germline): MNHEY, SMNVEV (reference sequence). Trimming removed 5 bases from V and 6 bases from J; junction bases left unmatched: 18. CDR3 amino acids: CASSPYRGANGLAEAFF. In DNA, the CDR3 is TGTGCCAGCAGTCCCTACAGGGGTGCAAACGGTCTCGCTGAAGCTTTCTTT.

With respect to this clone: Other DNA sequences in the same sample also yield this CDR3. This rearrangement joins TRBV19 to TRBJ2-3; D is undetermined. V was trimmed by 1 base and J by 4 bases, leaving 3 bases between them. Germline V lookup: CDR1 LNHDA, CDR2 SQIVND (reference sequence). The CDR3 covers 12 residues. The CDR3, as DNA: TGTGCCAGTAGTATAGGCCCAGATACGCAGTATTTT. As protein: CASSIGPDTQYF.